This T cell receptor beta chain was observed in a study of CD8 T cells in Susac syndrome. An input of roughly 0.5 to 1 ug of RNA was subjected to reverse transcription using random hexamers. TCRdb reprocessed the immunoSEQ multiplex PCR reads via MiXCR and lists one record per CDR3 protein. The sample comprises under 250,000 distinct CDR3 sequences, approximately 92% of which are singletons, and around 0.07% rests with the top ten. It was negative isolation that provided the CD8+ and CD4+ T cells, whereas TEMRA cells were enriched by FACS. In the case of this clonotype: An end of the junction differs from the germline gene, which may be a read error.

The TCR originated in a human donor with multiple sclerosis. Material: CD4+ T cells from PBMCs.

CDR3 sequence (DNA): TGTGCCAGCAGCTTCGGGGAATTGAATACGCAGTGTTTT. It encodes CASSFGELNTQCF. The V gene is TRBV13, the J gene TRBJ2-3, with D perhaps matching TRBD2 (5 bases). The CDR3 totals 13 residues. In germline, CDR1 is PRHDT, CDR2 FYEKMQ (reference sequence). The full variable domain, in which reference TRBV13 and TRBJ2-3 provide the parts outside the CDR3, is AAGVIQSPRHLIKEKRETATLKCYPIPRHDTVYWYQQGPGQDPQFLISFYEKMQSDKGSIPDRFSAQQFSDYHSELNMSSLELGDSALYFCASSFGELNTQCFGPGTRLTVL.